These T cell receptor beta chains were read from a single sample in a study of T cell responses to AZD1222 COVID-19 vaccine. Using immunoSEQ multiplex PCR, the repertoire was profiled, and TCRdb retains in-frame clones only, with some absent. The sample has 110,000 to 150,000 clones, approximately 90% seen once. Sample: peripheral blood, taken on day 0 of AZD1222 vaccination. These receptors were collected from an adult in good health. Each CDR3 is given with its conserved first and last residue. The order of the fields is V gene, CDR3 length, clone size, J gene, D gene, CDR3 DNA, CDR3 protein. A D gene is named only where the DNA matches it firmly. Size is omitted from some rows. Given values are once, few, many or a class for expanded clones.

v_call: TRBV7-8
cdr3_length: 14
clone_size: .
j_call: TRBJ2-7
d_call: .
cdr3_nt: TGTGCCAGCAGCTTAAACCGTCTCTCCTACGAGCAGTACTTC
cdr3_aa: CASSLNRLSYEQYF

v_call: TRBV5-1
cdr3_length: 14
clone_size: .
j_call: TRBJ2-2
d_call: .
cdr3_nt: TGCGCCACCTCAAATACCCCCCACACCGGGGAGCTGTTTTTT
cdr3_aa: CATSNTPHTGELFF

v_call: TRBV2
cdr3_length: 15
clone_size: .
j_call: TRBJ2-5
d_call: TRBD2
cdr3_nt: TGTGCCAGCAGGGACCAACGGGGGGTTGAAGAGACCCAGTACTTC
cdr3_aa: CASRDQRGVEETQYF

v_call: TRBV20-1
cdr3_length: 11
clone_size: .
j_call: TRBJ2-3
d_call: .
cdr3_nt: TGCAGTGAGCCTCGGGGGGATACGCAGTATTTT
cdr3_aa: CSEPRGDTQYF

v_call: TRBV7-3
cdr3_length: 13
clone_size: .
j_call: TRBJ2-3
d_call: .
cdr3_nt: TGTGCCAGCAGCTCGGGGGGCACAGATACGCAGTATTTT
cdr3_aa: CASSSGGTDTQYF

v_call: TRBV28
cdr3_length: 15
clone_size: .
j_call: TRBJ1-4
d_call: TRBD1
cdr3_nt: TGTGCCAGCAGTTTTCCAGGGGGTACTAATGAAAAACTGTTTTTT
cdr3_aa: CASSFPGGTNEKLFF

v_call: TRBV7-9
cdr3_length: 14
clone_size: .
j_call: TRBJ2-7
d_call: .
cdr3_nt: TGTGCCAGCAGCTTACAGGGGATGTTAGGCGAGCAGTACTTC
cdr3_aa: CASSLQGMLGEQYF

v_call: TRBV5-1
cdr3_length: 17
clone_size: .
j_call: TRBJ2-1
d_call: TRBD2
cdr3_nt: TGCGCCAGCGTCCCCGGGACTAGCGGGAGCTCCTACAATGAGCAGTTCTTC
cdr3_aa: CASVPGTSGSSYNEQFF

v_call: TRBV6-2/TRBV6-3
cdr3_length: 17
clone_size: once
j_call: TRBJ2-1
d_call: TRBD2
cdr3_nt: TGTGCCAGCAGTTCCCCCCATAGCGGGAGCTCCTACAATGAGCAGTTCTTC
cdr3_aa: CASSSPHSGSSYNEQFF

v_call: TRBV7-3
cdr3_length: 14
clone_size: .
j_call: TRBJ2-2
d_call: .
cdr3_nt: TGTGCCAGCAGCCCCGTCAGTGCCACCGGGGAGCTGTTTTTT
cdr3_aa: CASSPVSATGELFF

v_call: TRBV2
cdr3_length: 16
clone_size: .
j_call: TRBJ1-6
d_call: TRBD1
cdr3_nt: TGTGCCAGCAAGCGTCAGGGGGCCGGTACCAATTCACCCCTCCACTTT
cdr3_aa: CASKRQGAGTNSPLHF

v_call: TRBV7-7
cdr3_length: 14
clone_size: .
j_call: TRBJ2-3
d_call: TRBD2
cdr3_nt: TGTGCCAGCAGCGCCAGCGGGAACACAGATACGCAGTATTTT
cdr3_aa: CASSASGNTDTQYF

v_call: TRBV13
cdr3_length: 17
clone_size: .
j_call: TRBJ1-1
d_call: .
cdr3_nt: TGTGCCAGCAGCTTAGGTGGGACCTCCTGGCGGAACACTGAAGCTTTCTTT
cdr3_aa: CASSLGGTSWRNTEAFF

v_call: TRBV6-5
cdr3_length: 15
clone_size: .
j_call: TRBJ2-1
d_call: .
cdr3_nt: TGTGCCAGCACTCACGAACAGAACTCCTACAATGAGCAGTTCTTC
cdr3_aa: CASTHEQNSYNEQFF

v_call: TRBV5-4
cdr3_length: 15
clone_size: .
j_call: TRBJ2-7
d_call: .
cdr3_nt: TGTGCCAGCAGCTTGGGTCGGGTGTCGGATTACGAGCAGTACTTC
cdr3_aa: CASSLGRVSDYEQYF

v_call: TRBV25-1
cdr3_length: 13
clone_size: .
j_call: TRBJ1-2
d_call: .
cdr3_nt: TGTGCCAGCAGTGAGGCGGGGGCTTTTGGCTACACCTTC
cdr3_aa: CASSEAGAFGYTF

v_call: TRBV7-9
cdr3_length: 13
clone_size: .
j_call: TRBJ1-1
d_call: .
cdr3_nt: TGTGCCAGCAGCTTCACGTGGGACACTGAAGCTTTCTTT
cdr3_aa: CASSFTWDTEAFF

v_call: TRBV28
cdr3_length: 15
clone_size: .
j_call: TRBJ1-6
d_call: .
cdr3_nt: TGTGCCAGCACCCCCCCCAACTCCTATAATTCACCCCTCCACTTT
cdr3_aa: CASTPPNSYNSPLHF

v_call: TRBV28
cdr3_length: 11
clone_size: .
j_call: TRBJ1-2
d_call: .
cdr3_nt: TGTGCCAGCGAAGGTTTAGATGGCTACACCTTC
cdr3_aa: CASEGLDGYTF

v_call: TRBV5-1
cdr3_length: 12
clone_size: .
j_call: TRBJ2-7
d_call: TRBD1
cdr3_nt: TGCGCCAGCAGCACGACAGGGGCCGAGCAGTACTTC
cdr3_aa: CASSTTGAEQYF

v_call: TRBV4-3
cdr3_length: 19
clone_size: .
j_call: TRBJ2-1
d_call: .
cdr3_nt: TGCGCCAGCAGCCAAGATAATAGGCGGTGGGGGGTCTCCTACAATGAGCAGTTCTTC
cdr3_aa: CASSQDNRRWGVSYNEQFF

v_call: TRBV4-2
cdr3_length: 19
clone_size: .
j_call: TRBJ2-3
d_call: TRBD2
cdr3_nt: TGTGCCAGCAGCCAAGACCCACTGGGACTAGCGGGGGGCACAGATACGCAGTATTTT
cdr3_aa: CASSQDPLGLAGGTDTQYF

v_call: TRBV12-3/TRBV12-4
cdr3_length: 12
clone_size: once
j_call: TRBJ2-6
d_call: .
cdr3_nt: TGTGCCAGCAGTACGGGGGCCAACGTCCTGACTTTC
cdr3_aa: CASSTGANVLTF

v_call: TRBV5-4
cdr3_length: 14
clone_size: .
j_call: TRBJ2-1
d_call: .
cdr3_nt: TGTACCAGCAGCTTGTCCAGCTCCTACAATGAGCAGTTCTTC
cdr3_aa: CTSSLSSSYNEQFF

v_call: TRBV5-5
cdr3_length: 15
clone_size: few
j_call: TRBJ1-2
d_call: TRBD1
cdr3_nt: TGTGCCAGCAGCGACCCGGGACAGGGCGGTTATGGCTACACCTTC
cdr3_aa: CASSDPGQGGYGYTF

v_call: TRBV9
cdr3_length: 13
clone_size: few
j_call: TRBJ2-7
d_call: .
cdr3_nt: TGTGCCAGCAGCCTGTCCGGGAACTACGAGCAGTACTTC
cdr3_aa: CASSLSGNYEQYF

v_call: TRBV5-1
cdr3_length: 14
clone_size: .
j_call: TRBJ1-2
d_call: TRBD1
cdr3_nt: TGCGCCAGCAGCCAGCAGGGGGGACGGGATGGCTACACCTTC
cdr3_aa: CASSQQGGRDGYTF

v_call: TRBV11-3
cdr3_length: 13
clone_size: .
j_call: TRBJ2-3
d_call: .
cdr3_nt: TGTGCCAGCAGCTTAGGGTCAACGGGGGTGCAGTATTTT
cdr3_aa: CASSLGSTGVQYF

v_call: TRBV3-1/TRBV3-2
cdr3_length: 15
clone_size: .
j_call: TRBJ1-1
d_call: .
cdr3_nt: TGTGCCAGCAGCCAATGGTCAAGAGGGAACACTGAAGCTTTCTTT
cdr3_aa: CASSQWSRGNTEAFF

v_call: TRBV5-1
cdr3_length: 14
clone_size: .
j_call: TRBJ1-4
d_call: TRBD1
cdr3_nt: TGCGCCAGCAGCTCCGGGACAGTAGATGAAAAACTGTTTTTT
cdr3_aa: CASSSGTVDEKLFF

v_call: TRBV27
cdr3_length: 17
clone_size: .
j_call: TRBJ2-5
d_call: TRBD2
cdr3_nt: TGTGCCAGCAGTTCGGGACGACTAGCGGGAGCACAAGAGACCCAGTACTTC
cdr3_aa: CASSSGRLAGAQETQYF

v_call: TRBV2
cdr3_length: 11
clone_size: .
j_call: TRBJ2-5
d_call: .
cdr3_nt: TGTGCCAGCAGGGGAACGGAGACCCAGTACTTC
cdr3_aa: CASRGTETQYF

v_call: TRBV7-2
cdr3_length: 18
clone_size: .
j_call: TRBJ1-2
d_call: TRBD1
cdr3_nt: TGTGCCAGCAGCTTAGAAGGACAGGGCATCTTTACTAACTATGGCTACACCTTC
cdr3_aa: CASSLEGQGIFTNYGYTF

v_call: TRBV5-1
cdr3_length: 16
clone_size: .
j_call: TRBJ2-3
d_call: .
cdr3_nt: TGCGCCAGCAGCTTGGGACTTTCGGGTTCAGCAGATACGCAGTATTTT
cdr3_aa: CASSLGLSGSADTQYF

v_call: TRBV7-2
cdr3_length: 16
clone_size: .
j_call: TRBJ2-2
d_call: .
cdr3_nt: TGTGCCAGCAGAACAACCCTCGGGGGGAACACCGGGGAGCTGTTTTTT
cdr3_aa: CASRTTLGGNTGELFF

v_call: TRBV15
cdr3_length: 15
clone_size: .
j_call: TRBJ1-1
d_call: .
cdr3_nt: TGTGCCACCAGCAGAGATGGGGGCTCGAACACTGAAGCTTTCTTT
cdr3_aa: CATSRDGGSNTEAFF

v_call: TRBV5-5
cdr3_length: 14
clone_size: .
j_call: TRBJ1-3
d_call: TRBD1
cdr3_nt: TGTGCCAGCAGCATCGGACAGGGGAGACACACCATATATTTT
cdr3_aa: CASSIGQGRHTIYF

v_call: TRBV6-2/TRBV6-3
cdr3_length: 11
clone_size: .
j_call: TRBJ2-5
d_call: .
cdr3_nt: TGTGCCAGCAGTTTTAGAGAGACCCAGTACTTC
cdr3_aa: CASSFRETQYF

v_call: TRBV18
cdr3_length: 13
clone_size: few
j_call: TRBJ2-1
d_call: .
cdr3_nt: TGTGCCAGCTCACCAAGTACGCACAATGAGCAGTTCTTC
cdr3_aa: CASSPSTHNEQFF

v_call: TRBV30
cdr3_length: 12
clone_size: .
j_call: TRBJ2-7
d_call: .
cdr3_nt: TGTGCCTGGAGTCGGGGTTCCTACGAGCAGTACTTC
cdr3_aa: CAWSRGSYEQYF

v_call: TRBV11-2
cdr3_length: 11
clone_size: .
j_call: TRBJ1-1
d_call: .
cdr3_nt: TGTGCCAGCAGCATGAACACTGAAGCTTTCTTT
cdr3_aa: CASSMNTEAFF

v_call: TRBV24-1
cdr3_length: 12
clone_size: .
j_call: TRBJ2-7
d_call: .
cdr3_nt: TGTGCCACTCCGGACAGAATCTACGAGCAGTACTTC
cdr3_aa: CATPDRIYEQYF

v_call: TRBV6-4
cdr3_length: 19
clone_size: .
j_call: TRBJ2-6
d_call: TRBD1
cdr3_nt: TGTGCCAGTTACGGACAGGGGGCCACTCGAAGCTCTGGGGCCAACGTCCTGACTTTC
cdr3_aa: CASYGQGATRSSGANVLTF

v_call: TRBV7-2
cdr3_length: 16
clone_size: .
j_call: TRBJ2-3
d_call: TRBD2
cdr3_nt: TGTGCCAGCAGCGAGCCGGGACTAGCGCCAGGGGGTACGCAGTATTTT
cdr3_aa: CASSEPGLAPGGTQYF

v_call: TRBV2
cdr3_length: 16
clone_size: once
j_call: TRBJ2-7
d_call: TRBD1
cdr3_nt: TGTGCCAGCAGTGCCCGTGGGACAGGGGCTTCCTACGAGCAGTACTTC
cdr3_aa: CASSARGTGASYEQYF